This T cell receptor (beta chain) came from a study of OX40 agonist ivuxolimab in advanced cancers. TCRdb's table, derived via immunoSEQ multiplex PCR, lists solely in-frame clones and lacks some. There are 55,000 to 65,000 clones in the sample; about 88% occur only once, and 0.76% lies in the top ten. Germline trimming cut 5 bases from V and 6 bases from J; bases unmatched to any gene: 7. The CDR3 is 14 residues long. The V gene's germline CDR1 is MDHEN and CDR2 SYDVKM. The V and J genes are TRBV28 and TRBJ2-7; 10 bases fit TRBD1. The receptor's source is an adult with an advanced solid tumor such as melanoma, head and neck, liver or kidney cancer. The specimen comprised CD4+ or CD8+ T cells sorted from blood, sampled in a trial of the OX40 agonist ivuxolimab. The CDR3: CASSIDRGRREQYF. The CDR3 DNA reads TGTGCCAGCAGTATAGACAGGGGGCGGCGCGAGCAGTACTTC.